What follows describes a single TCR beta chain. Its antigen is unknown. This CDR3 is 14 amino acids long. V lost 2 bases to trimming and J lost 8 bases; unmatched junction nucleotides: 4. Germline assignment: CDR1 MNHNY and CDR2 SVGAGI (reference sequence). The protocol was immunoSEQ multiplex PCR, while the TCRdb copy is restricted to in-frame clones and leaves out a portion. Of about 32,000 clones listed, around 88% are singletons. The source of the sample is a study of memory B cells and T cells in multiple sclerosis. Study-wide results and limits: Normalization was needed because clone-set size differences affected shared clonotype counts.

Stimulus-free culture yielded autoproliferating CFSE-dim and non-proliferating CFSE-high T cells, each sequenced separately. Replicate wells were pooled after approximately seven days of stimulus-free culture of approximately 50 million CFSE-labeled PBMCs. The TCR was taken from a human donor with multiple sclerosis. V and J are TRBV6-6 and TRBJ2-1, with 9 bases aligning to TRBD2. Sequencing input: PBMCs from blood kept in culture. The CDR3 loop reads CASSYGTSSDEQFF. CDR3 nucleotides: TGTGCCAGCAGTTACGGGACTAGCAGTGATGAGCAGTTCTTC.